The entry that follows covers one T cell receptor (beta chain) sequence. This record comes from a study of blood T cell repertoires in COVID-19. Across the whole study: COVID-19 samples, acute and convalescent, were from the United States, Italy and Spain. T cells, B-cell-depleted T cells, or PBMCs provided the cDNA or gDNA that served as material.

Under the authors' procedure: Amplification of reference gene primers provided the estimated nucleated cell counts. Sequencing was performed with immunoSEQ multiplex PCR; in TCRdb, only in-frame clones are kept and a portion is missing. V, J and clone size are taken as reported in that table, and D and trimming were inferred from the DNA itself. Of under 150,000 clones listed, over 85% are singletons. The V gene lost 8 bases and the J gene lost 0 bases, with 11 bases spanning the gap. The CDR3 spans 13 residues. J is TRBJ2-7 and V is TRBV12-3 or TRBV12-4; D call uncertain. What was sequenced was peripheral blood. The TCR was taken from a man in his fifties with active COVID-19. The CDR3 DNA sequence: TGTGCCAGCTCCCTGGGCAGCTCCTACGAGCAGTACTTC. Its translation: CASSLGSSYEQYF.